This T cell receptor (beta chain) was documented in a study of cytomegalovirus exposure and HLA in healthy donors. Study-wide results and caveats: Across donors, most TCRs were seen rarely, yet some public ones were widespread.

V was trimmed by 5 bases and J by 6 bases, leaving 11 bases between them. Germline V gene sequence: CDR1 SGHTA, CDR2 FQGTGA. This CDR3 spans 13 amino acids. A note on this clone: The antigen is undetermined.

PCR was performed using 60 Vbeta and 13 Jbeta primers. Sequencing was performed with immunoSEQ multiplex PCR; in TCRdb, only in-frame clones are kept and a portion is missing. This sample has under 200,000 clones, with roughly four fifths found just once. This clonotype was sampled from a female donor in good health and CMV-seronegative. The V call is TRBV7-3, the J call TRBJ2-1, with D tentatively TRBD1 (6 bases). The sample taken for sequencing was PBMCs. DNA of the CDR3: TGTGCCAGCAGCCTGGACAGCCTCAATGAGCAGTTCTTC. This encodes CASSLDSLNEQFF.